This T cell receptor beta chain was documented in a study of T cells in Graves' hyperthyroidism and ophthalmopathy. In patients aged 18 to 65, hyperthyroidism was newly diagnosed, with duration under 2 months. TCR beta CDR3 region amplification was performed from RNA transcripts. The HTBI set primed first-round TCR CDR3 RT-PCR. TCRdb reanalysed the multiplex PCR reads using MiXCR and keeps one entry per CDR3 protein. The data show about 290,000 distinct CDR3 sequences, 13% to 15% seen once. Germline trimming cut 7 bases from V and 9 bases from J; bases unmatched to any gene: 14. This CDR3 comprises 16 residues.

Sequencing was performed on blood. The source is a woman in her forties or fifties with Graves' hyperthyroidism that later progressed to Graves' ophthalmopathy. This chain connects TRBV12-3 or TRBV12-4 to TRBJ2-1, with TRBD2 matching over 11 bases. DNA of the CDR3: TGTGCCAGCAATCCAGGGGGTAGCGGGGGGGTGGGTGAGCAGTTCTTC. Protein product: CASNPGGSGGVGEQFF.